This paragraph reports one T cell receptor (beta chain). Antigen unknown. The data are from a study of radiation and T cells in renal cell carcinoma. Study summary: Nephrectomy followed 15 Gy stereotactic body radiation by 4 weeks. Broader study findings: From baseline, blood top tumor clonotypes peaked at 2 weeks post-radiation.

Assay used: immunoSEQ multiplex PCR; TCRdb lists only in-frame clones, some missing. The sample has about 65,000 clones, roughly 79% seen once. Described time point: blood 2 weeks post-SBRT. The sample's treatment: 15 Gy SBRT to primary tumor, nephrectomy 4 weeks later. Germline assignment: CDR1 SGDLS and CDR2 YYNGEE. Trimming pared 3 bases from V and 2 bases from J, leaving 9 bases between. The CDR3 sequence is 14 residues long. The sample in question was blood, obtained from a patient whose treatment included radiotherapy and nephrectomy. This TCR derives from a man aged 55 to 70 with renal cell carcinoma. V usage is TRBV9 and J usage is TRBJ1-3; D unresolved. For the CDR3, the DNA is TGTGCCAGCAGCGATCCCTCACCTGGAAACACCATATATTTT. Encoded protein: CASSDPSPGNTIYF.